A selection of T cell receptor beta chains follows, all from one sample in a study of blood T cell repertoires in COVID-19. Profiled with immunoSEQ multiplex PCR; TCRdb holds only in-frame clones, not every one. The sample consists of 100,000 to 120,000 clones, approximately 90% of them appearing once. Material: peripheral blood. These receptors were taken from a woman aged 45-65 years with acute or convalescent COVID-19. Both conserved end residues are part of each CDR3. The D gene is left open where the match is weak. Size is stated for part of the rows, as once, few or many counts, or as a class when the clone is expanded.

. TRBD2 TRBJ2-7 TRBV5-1 TGCGCCAGCAGCCAGGGGACTAGCGGGAGTACGTACGAGCAGTACTTC CASSQGTSGSTYEQYF
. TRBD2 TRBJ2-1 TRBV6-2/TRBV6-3 TGTGCCAGCAGCGCTAGCGGGGAGCCTTACAATGAGCAGTTCTTC CASSASGEPYNEQFF
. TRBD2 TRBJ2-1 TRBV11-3 TGTGCCAGCGCGGCGGGAGTCTACAATGAGCAGTTCTTC CASAAGVYNEQFF
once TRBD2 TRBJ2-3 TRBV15 TGTGCCACCAGCAGAGATCTCCCGGGAGGGCGGGCAGATACGCAGTATTTT CATSRDLPGGRADTQYF
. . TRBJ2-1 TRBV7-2 TGTGCCAGCAGGTCGGGAGCGAGCCCCGAGCAGTTCTTC CASRSGASPEQFF
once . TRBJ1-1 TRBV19 TGTGCCAGTAGTTCGCAGGGAAACTGGGCAGCTGAAGCTTTCTTT CASSSQGNWAAEAFF
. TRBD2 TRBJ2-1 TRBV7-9 TGTGCCAGCAGCTTAGCGGCCGGGACTAGCGGGGGAAACAATGAGCAGTTCTTC CASSLAAGTSGGNNEQFF
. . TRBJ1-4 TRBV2 TGTGCCAGCAGGGCGGGACCCCGAAATGAAAAACTGTTTTTT CASRAGPRNEKLFF
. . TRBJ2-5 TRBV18 TGTGCCAGCTCACTCCCCGGTGCCACCCAGTACTTC CASSLPGATQYF
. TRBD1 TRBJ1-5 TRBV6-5 TGTGCCAGCACCTTATTGACAGGGACCAATCAGCCCCAGCATTTT CASTLLTGTNQPQHF
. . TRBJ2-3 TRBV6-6 TGTGCCAGCAGTCACGATCTAAAGACAGGACGCACAGATACGCAGTATTTT CASSHDLKTGRTDTQYF
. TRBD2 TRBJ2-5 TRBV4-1 TGCGCCAGCAGCCAAGATCTAGCGGAAGAGACCCAGTACTTC CASSQDLAEETQYF
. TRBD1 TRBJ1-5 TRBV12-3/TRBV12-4 TGTGCCAGCAGGGGACAGGGCAATCAGCCCCAGCATTTT CASRGQGNQPQHF
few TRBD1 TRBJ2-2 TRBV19 TGTGCCAGTAGTTGGACAGGGGCGTCCGGGGAGCTGTTTTTT CASSWTGASGELFF
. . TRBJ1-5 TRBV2 TGTGCCAGCAGTGCGGACTATAGCAATCAGCCCCAGCATTTT CASSADYSNQPQHF
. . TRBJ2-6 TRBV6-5 TGTGCCAGCGGGGGCACTGGGGCCAACGTCCTGACTTTC CASGGTGANVLTF
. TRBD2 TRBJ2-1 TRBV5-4 TGTGCCAGCAGCCCCTCGGGAGGTGGTTCGTTGAATGAGCAGTTCTTC CASSPSGGGSLNEQFF
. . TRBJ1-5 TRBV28 TGTGCCAGCAGTTTAGGGGGGTATGGCAATCAGCCCCAGCATTTT CASSLGGYGNQPQHF
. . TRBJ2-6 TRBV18 TGTGCCAGCTCACCCAGGGAGGTGGCTGGGGCCAACGTCCTGACTTTC CASSPREVAGANVLTF
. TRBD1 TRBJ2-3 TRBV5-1 TGCGCCAGTGGATACAGGGGGGGCACAGATACGCAGTATTTT CASGYRGGTDTQYF
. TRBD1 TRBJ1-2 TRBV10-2 TGCGCCACCCTACAGGGGGGGGCTTATGGCTACACCTTC CATLQGGAYGYTF
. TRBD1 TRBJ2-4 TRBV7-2 TGTGCCGCACCCCTCAGCCGGGACAGGGGGCGAGTATACATTCAGTACTTC CAAPLSRDRGRVYIQYF
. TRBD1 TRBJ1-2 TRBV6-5 TGTGCCAGCAGTTCCATCTCGACAGGGACCCGTGGCTACACCTTC CASSSISTGTRGYTF
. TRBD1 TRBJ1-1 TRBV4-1 TGCGCCAGCAGCCAAGTCCCTACCCCGGGACAGCAGAACACTGAAGCTTTCTTT CASSQVPTPGQQNTEAFF
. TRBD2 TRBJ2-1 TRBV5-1 TGCGCCAGCAGCTCCATTTCCGGGACTAGCGGGGCCCCCTACAATGAGCAGTTCTTC CASSSISGTSGAPYNEQFF
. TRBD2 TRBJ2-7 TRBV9 TGTGCCAGCAGCCCTAGCGGGAGTGCCTACGAGCAGTACTTC CASSPSGSAYEQYF
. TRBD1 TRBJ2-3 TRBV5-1 TGCGCCAGCAGCGCCGGGACAGGGTTCACAGATACGCAGTATTTT CASSAGTGFTDTQYF
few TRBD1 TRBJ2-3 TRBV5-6 TGTGCCAGCAGCCCCCTCCGGACAGGGGAGGGAGGAGATACGCAGTATTTT CASSPLRTGEGGDTQYF
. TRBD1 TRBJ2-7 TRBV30 TGTGCCTGGAGTACGGGACAGGGGTCCTACGAGCAGTACTTC CAWSTGQGSYEQYF
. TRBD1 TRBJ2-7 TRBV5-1 TGCGCCAGCAGCTTGGCCGGGACAGGGTTCGACGAGCAGTACTTC CASSLAGTGFDEQYF
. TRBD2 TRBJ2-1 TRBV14 TGTGCCAGCAGCCAAGGGCTAGCGGGATTCAATGAGCAGTTCTTC CASSQGLAGFNEQFF
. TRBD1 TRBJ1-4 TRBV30 TGTGCCTGGAGTGGGGACAGGGAAAACGAAAAACTGTTTTTT CAWSGDRENEKLFF
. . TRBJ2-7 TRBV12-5 TGTGCTAGTGGTTTGGTTGCCAGGGTAAGGGTGTACGAGCAGTACTTC CASGLVARVRVYEQYF
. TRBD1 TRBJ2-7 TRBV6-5 TGTGCCAGCCGGGGGGACAGGGACGGGTACGAGCAGTACTTC CASRGDRDGYEQYF
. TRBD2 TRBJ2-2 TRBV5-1 TGCGCCAGCAGCTTGGCCTTAGCGGGATCGAACACCGGGGAGCTGTTTTTT CASSLALAGSNTGELFF
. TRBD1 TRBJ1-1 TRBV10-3 TGTGCCATCAGCGACGACAGGGTTGAGACTGAAGCTTTCTTT CAISDDRVETEAFF
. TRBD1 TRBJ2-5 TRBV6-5 TGTGCCAGCAGATCACCGGGACAGGGATCGGAGACCCAGTACTTC CASRSPGQGSETQYF
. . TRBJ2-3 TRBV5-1 TGCGCCAGCAGCTCCGTTAGCGGTAGCACAGATACGCAGTATTTT CASSSVSGSTDTQYF
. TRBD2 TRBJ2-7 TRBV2 TGTGCCAGCAGTGAAGCGCCTCCTCCTGAGGGCTGGGGAGGGTGGACTGAAGAGCAGTACTTC CASSEAPPPEGWGGWTEEQYF
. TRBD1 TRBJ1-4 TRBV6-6 TGTGCCAGCAGGGCCGGGACAGGGAGAAATGAAAAACTGTTTTTT CASRAGTGRNEKLFF
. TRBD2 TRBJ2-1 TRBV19 TGTGCCAGTAGTATAGGACTAGCGGGATTCTATGAGCAGTTCTTC CASSIGLAGFYEQFF
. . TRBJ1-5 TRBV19 TGTGCCAGTAGTATTGGGCCCTATAGCAATCAGCCCCAGCATTTT CASSIGPYSNQPQHF